This entry concerns a single T cell receptor beta chain. The antigen remains undetermined. The germline V gene encodes CDR1 WSHSY and CDR2 SAAADI. The CDR3 consists of 12 residues. Ipilimumab-mediated CTLA-4 blockade plus focal radiation was given to patients having chemo-refractory metastatic non-small-cell lung cancer. Sequencing was performed with immunoSEQ multiplex PCR; in TCRdb, only in-frame clones are kept and a portion is missing. The table includes 50,000 to 70,000 clones, approximately 82% detected once. This sample is part of a study of radiotherapy plus CTLA-4 blockade in lung cancer. Across the study: Objective responses occurred in roughly 20% of patients; roughly 30% had disease control.

Study-wide results and caveats: Subsequent to radiotherapy plus ipilimumab, tumor-derived TCR clones underwent expansion in blood. Interferon-beta and early blood T cell clone dynamics reportedly predicted response best.

This sequence was found in a human donor with non-small cell lung cancer whose response to radiotherapy plus ipilimumab could not be evaluated. The sample consisted of peripheral blood, taken from a patient treated with radiotherapy plus ipilimumab. The V and J genes are TRBV10-2 and TRBJ2-7; TRBD2 agrees at 9 bases. The CDR3 protein is CSSGTSPYEQYF. CDR3 nucleotide sequence: TGCTCCTCCGGGACTAGCCCCTACGAGCAGTACTTC.